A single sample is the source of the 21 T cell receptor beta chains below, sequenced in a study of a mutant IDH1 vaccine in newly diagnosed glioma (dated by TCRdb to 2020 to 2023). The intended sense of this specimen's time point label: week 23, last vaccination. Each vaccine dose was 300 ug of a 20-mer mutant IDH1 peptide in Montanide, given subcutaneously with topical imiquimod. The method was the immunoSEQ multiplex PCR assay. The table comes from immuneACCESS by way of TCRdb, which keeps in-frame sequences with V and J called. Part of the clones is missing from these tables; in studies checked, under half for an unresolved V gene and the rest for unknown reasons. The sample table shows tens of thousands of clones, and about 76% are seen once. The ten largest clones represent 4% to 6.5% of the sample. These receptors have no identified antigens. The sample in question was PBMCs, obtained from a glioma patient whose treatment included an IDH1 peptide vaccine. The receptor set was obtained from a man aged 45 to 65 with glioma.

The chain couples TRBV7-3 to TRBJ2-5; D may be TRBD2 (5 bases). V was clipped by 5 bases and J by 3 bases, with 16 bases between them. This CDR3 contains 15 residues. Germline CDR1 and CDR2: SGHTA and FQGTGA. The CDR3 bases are TGTGCCAGCAGCCCGGGGAGACTCGCTAAAGAGACCCAGTACTTC. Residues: CASSPGRLAKETQYF.

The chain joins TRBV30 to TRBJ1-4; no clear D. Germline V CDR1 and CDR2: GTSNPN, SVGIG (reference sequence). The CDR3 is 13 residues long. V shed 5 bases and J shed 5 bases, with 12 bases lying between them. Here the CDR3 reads CAWGRSENEKLFF. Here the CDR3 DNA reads TGTGCCTGGGGGAGGTCTGAGAATGAAAAACTGTTTTTT.

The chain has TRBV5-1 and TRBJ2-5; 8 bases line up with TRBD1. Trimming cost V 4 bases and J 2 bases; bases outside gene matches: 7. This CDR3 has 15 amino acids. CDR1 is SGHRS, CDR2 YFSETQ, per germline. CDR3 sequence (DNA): TGCGCCAGCAGCACATACAGGGGGTCGCAAGAGACCCAGTACTTC. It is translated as CASSTYRGSQETQYF. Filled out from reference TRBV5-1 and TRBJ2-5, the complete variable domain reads KAGVTQTPRYLIKTRGQQVTLSCSPISGHRSVSWYQQTPGQGLQFLFEYFSETQRNKGNFPGRFSGRQFSNSRSEMNVSTLELGDSALYLCASSTYRGSQETQYFGPGTRLLVL.

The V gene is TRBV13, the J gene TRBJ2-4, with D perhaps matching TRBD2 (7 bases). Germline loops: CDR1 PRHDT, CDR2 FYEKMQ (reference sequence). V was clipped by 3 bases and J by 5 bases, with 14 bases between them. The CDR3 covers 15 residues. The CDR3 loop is CASSLGGGLENIQYF. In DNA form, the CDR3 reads TGTGCCAGCAGCTTGGGAGGGGGTTTGGAAAACATTCAGTACTTC.

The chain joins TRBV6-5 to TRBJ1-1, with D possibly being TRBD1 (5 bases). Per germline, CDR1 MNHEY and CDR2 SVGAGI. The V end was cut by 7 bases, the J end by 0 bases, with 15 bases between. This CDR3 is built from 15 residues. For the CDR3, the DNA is TGTGCCAGCACCGCGGGGGGACGCTTGAACACTGAAGCTTTCTTT. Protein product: CASTAGGRLNTEAFF.

DNA for the CDR3: TGTGCCAGCAGTTCTGCAGGGGAGGGGGGCCAAGAGACCCAGTACTTC. It yields the protein CASSSAGEGGQETQYF. This chain uses TRBV28 with TRBJ2-5; D perhaps matches TRBD2 (7 bases). CDR3 length equals 16 residues. From germline, CDR1 is MDHEN and CDR2 SYDVKM. The V gene lost 4 bases and the J gene lost 1 base, with 16 bases spanning the gap.

The DNA of the CDR3 is TGTGCTAGTGGTAGAACAGGGGGCTGGGAGCAGTTCTTC. This codes for CASGRTGGWEQFF. The J gene is TRBJ2-1, the V gene TRBV12-5, with TRBD1 matching over 9 bases. Germline V CDR1 and CDR2: LGHNT, FRNRAP. The junction had 6 bases not matched to a gene; V was cut back by 5 bases and J by 10 bases. The CDR3 is 13 amino acids.

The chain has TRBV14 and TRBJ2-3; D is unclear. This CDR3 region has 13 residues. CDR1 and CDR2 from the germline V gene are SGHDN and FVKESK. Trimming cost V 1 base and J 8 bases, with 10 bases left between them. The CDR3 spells CASSQVARATQYF. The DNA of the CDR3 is TGTGCCAGCAGCCAAGTCGCTAGGGCTACGCAGTATTTT. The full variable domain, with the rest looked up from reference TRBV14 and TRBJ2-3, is EAGVTQFPSHSVIEKGQTVTLRCDPISGHDNLYWYRRVMGKEIKFLLHFVKESKQDESGMPNNRFLAERTGGTYSTLKVQPAELEDSGVYFCASSQVARATQYFGPGTRLTVL.

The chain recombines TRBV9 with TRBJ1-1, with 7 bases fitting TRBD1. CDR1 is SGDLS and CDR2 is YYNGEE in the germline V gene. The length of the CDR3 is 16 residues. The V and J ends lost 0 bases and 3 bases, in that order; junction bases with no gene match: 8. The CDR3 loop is CASSVGGRGQDTEAFF. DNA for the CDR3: TGTGCCAGCAGCGTAGGGGGGAGGGGGCAAGACACTGAAGCTTTCTTT.

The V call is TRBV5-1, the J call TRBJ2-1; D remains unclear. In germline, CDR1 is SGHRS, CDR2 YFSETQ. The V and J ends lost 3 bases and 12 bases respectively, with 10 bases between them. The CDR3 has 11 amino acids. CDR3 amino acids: CASSSNTAQFF. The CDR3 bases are TGCGCCAGCAGCTCGAACACAGCGCAGTTCTTC.

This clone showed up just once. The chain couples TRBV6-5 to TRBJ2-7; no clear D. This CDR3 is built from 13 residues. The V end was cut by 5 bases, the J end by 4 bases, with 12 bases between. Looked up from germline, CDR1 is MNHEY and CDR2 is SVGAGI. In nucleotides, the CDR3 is TGTGCCAGCAGTACCCCGAGTACGTACGAGCAGTACTTC. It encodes CASSTPSTYEQYF.

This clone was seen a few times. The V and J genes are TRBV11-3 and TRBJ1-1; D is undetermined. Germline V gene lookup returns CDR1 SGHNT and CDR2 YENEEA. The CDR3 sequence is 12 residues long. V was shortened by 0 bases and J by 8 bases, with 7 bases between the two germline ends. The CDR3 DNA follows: TGTGCCAGCAGCTTAGATCGAGGGGAAGCTTTCTTT. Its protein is CASSLDRGEAFF.

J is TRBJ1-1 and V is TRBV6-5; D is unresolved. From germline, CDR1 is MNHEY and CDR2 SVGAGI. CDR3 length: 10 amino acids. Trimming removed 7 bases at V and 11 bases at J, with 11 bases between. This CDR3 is CASIRERAFF. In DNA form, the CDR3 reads TGTGCCAGCATTCGTGAACGGGCTTTCTTT.

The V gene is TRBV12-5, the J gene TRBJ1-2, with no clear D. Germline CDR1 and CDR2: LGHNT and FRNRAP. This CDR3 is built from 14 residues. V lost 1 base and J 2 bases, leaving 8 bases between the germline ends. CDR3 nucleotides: TGTGCTAGTGGTTTGGGGTCAGGCAACTATGGCTACACCTTC. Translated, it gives CASGLGSGNYGYTF.

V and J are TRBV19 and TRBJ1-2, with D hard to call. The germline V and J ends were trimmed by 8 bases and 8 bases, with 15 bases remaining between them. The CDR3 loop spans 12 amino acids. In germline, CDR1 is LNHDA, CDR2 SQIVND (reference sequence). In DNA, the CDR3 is TGTGCCAGTTCTCCGAGAGGCCTGGGCTACACCTTC. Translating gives CASSPRGLGYTF.

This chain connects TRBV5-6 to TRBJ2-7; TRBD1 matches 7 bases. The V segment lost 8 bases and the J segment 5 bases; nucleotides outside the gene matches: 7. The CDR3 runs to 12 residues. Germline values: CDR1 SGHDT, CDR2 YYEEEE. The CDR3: CASSQGWNEQYF. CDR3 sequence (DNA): TGTGCCAGTTCACAGGGGTGGAACGAGCAGTACTTC.

CDR3 amino acids: CASSRGGGYNEQFF. CDR3 nucleotides: TGTGCCAGCAGCCGGGGGGGCGGATACAATGAGCAGTTCTTC. The J gene is TRBJ2-1, the V gene TRBV7-3; 8 nucleotides line up with TRBD2. CDR1 is SGHTA and CDR2 is FQGTGA in the germline V gene. The CDR3 consists of 14 residues. Losses at the gene ends were 5 bases for V and 4 bases for J; bases not matched to a gene: 4.

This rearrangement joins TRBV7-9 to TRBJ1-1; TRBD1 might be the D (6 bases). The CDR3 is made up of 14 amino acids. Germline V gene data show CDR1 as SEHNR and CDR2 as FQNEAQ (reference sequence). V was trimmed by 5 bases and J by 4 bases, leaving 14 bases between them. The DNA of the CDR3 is TGTGCCAGCAGCAAAACAGGGAGGGGCACTGAAGCTTTCTTT. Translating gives CASSKTGRGTEAFF.

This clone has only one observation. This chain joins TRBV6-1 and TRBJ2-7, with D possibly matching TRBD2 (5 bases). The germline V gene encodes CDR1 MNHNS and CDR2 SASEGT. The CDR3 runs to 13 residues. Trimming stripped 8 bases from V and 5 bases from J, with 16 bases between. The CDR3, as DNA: TGTGCCAGCTGCTTCGCGGGCGGCGACGAGCAGTACTTC. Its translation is CASCFAGGDEQYF.

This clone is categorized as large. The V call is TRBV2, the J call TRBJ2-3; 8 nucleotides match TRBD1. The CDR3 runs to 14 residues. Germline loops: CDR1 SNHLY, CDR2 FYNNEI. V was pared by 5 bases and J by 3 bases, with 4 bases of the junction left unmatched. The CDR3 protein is CASSLGQETDTQYF. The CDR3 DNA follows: TGTGCCAGCAGTTTGGGACAGGAGACAGATACGCAGTATTTT.

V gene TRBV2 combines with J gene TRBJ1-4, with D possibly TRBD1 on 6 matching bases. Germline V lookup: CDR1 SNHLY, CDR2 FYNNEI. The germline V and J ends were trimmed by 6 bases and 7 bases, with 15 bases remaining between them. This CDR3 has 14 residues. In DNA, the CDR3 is TGTGCCAGCAGAAGAGGGGGGCAGGGTGAAAAACTGTTTTTT. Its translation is CASRRGGQGEKLFF. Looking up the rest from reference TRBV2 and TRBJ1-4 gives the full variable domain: EPEVTQTPSHQVTQMGQEVILRCVPISNHLYFYWYRQILGQKVEFLVSFYNNEISEKSEIFDDQFSVERPDGSNFTLKIRSTKLEDSAMYFCASRRGGQGEKLFFGSGTQLSVL.